The source of this T cell receptor beta chain is a study of spatial heterogeneity in lung cancer. Study information: Sequencing consistently turned up more beta-chain sequences than alpha-chain sequences.

TCR cDNA molecules each had a unique molecular identifier. TCRdb reprocessed the 5' RACE reads with MiXCR, giving one entry per CDR3 protein. This sample carries tens of thousands of distinct CDR3 sequences, 5.8% of them seen once, and the ten largest clones take around 10%. Study-level points and caveats: Follow-up blood showed ubiquitous expanded tumor TCRs less than blood at resection did.

As for time point: sample taken at primary tumor resection. Tumor, nontumor lung or frozen PBMC supplied whole RNA that was sequenced unsorted. Patients with untreated early-stage non-small cell lung cancer, numbering approximately 70, were the donors. The CDR3 is made up of 13 amino acids. V shed 6 bases and J 4 bases; nucleotides not matched to a gene: 5. This clonotype was observed at least ten times. Its antigen is still unknown. The sample was PBMCs, taken at surgery. This sequence was found in a male donor with early-stage non-small cell lung cancer. The genes are TRBV12-3 or TRBV12-4 and TRBJ1-1; TRBD1 aligns across 7 bases. CDR3 sequence: CASRKGATTEAFF. In DNA, the CDR3 is TGTGCCAGCAGAAAGGGGGCGACCACTGAAGCTTTCTTT.